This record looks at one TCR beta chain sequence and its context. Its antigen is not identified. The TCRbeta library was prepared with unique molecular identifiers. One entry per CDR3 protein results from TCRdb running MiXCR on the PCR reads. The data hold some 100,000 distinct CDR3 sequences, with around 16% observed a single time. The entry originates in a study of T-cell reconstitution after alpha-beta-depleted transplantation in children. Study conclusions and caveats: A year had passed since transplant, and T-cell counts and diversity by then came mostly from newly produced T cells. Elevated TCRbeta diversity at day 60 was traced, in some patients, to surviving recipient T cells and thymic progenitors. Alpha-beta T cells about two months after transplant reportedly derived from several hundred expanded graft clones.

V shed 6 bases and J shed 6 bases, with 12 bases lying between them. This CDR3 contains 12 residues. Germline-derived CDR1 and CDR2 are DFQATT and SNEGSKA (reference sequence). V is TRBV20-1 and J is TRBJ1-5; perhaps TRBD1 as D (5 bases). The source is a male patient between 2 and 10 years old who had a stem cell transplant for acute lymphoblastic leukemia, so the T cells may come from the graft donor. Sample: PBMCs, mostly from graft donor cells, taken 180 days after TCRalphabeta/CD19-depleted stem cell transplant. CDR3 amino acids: CSAIRQGQPQHF. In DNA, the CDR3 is TGCAGTGCGATACGTCAGGGTCAGCCCCAGCATTTT.